Listed below are T cell receptor beta chains from one sample, sequenced in a study of early T cells in non-severe SARS-CoV-2 infection. Using its own MiXCR run on the 5' RACE reads, TCRdb lists one record per CDR3 protein. This sample has about 63,000 distinct CDR3 sequences, with 10% to 15% found just once. The sequenced sample was whole blood. These receptors were taken from an adult who was a healthcare worker with PCR-confirmed SARS-CoV-2 infection or an uninfected control (not recorded which). The CDR3 runs from the conserved cysteine through the conserved F or W. D genes are given only for firm matches. A clone size is listed for some rows: how often the clone was seen (once, few, many), or a class if it is expanded.

CDR3nt: TGTGCCAGCAGCTTAGCGACCCGCTTGACCGAAGCTTTCTTT; CDR3aa: CASSLATRLTEAFF; d_gene: .; abundance: few; j_gene: TRBJ1-1; v_gene: TRBV7-6
CDR3nt: TGCGCCAGCAGCTTGTCGGACAGGGTTGTAGATACGCAGTATTTT; CDR3aa: CASSLSDRVVDTQYF; d_gene: TRBD1; abundance: many; j_gene: TRBJ2-3; v_gene: TRBV5-1
CDR3nt: TGTGCCAGCAGCCCGGGACACAAGTACCAAGAGACCCAGTACTTC; CDR3aa: CASSPGHKYQETQYF; d_gene: .; abundance: many; j_gene: TRBJ2-5; v_gene: TRBV11-2
CDR3nt: TGCAGTGCTAGAGTCTCCTACGAGCAGTACTTC; CDR3aa: CSARVSYEQYF; d_gene: .; abundance: many; j_gene: TRBJ2-7; v_gene: TRBV20-1
CDR3nt: TGTGCCACCAGCAGAGGGGACAGGGTAGGCGATCAGCCCCAGCATTTT; CDR3aa: CATSRGDRVGDQPQHF; d_gene: TRBD1; abundance: few; j_gene: TRBJ1-5; v_gene: TRBV15
CDR3nt: TGTGCCAGTAGTCCCCGCGAGGCCGTAGTCCGGGGGGCCAACGTCCTGACTTTC; CDR3aa: CASSPREAVVRGANVLTF; d_gene: .; abundance: many; j_gene: TRBJ2-6; v_gene: TRBV19
CDR3nt: TGTGCCAGCAGCTTAGACGGGATTGGGGCCAACGTCCTGACTTTC; CDR3aa: CASSLDGIGANVLTF; d_gene: .; abundance: many; j_gene: TRBJ2-6; v_gene: TRBV11-2
CDR3nt: TGTGCCAGCAGCTTAGAAAGCAATCAGCCCCAGCATTTT; CDR3aa: CASSLESNQPQHF; d_gene: .; abundance: few; j_gene: TRBJ1-5; v_gene: TRBV11-2
CDR3nt: TGTGCCAGCAGCCCCCTACTAACAGGGGTAGACGAGCAGTACTTC; CDR3aa: CASSPLLTGVDEQYF; d_gene: TRBD1; abundance: many; j_gene: TRBJ2-7; v_gene: TRBV7-9
CDR3nt: TGCGCCAGCAGCCAAGAGGAGGCCCGCACTAACTATGGCTACACCTTC; CDR3aa: CASSQEEARTNYGYTF; d_gene: .; abundance: many; j_gene: TRBJ1-2; v_gene: TRBV4-1
CDR3nt: TGTGCCAACCGAGACAGGGAATGGGACACTGAAGCTTTCTTT; CDR3aa: CANRDREWDTEAFF; d_gene: TRBD1; abundance: few; j_gene: TRBJ1-1; v_gene: TRBV2
CDR3nt: TGTGCCAGCAGCTTAAACGCAGGGTATTATGGCTACACCTTC; CDR3aa: CASSLNAGYYGYTF; d_gene: .; abundance: few; j_gene: TRBJ1-2; v_gene: TRBV7-2
CDR3nt: TGCAGTGCTTCCAGAGGTTACACTGAAGCTTTCTTT; CDR3aa: CSASRGYTEAFF; d_gene: .; abundance: many; j_gene: TRBJ1-1; v_gene: TRBV20-1
CDR3nt: TGTGCCAGCAGCTTAGTAGGCGCAGGGGATGGCTACACCTTC; CDR3aa: CASSLVGAGDGYTF; d_gene: .; abundance: .; j_gene: TRBJ1-2; v_gene: TRBV7-2
CDR3nt: TGTGCCATCAGTCTCGGGGGACAGACCCAGTACTTC; CDR3aa: CAISLGGQTQYF; d_gene: .; abundance: .; j_gene: TRBJ2-5; v_gene: TRBV10-3
CDR3nt: TGTGCCAGCAGCTTAGCGCGGGGGATAAACCTGTACAATGAGCAGTTCTTC; CDR3aa: CASSLARGINLYNEQFF; d_gene: TRBD2; abundance: many; j_gene: TRBJ2-1; v_gene: TRBV7-8
CDR3nt: TGTGCCAGCAGCTCCGCCGTCCCCCCTAACTATGGCTACACCTTC; CDR3aa: CASSSAVPPNYGYTF; d_gene: .; abundance: few; j_gene: TRBJ1-2; v_gene: TRBV7-9
CDR3nt: TGTGCCAGCAGCTTAGACAGGGGGCCCTACGAGCAGTACTTC; CDR3aa: CASSLDRGPYEQYF; d_gene: TRBD1; abundance: .; j_gene: TRBJ2-7; v_gene: TRBV7-2
CDR3nt: TGTGCCAGCTCACAAGAACTAGCGGGGGGGCCGAGAGAGACCCAGTACTTC; CDR3aa: CASSQELAGGPRETQYF; d_gene: TRBD2; abundance: few; j_gene: TRBJ2-5; v_gene: TRBV18
CDR3nt: TGTGCCAGCAGCCAAGATGGGCCCGGGGATAGGGCCTACGAGCAGTACTTC; CDR3aa: CASSQDGPGDRAYEQYF; d_gene: .; abundance: few; j_gene: TRBJ2-7; v_gene: TRBV4-2
CDR3nt: TGTGCCAGCAGTTTAGACAACTCCTACAATGAGCAGTTCTTC; CDR3aa: CASSLDNSYNEQFF; d_gene: .; abundance: many; j_gene: TRBJ2-1; v_gene: TRBV12-3/TRBV12-4
CDR3nt: TGTGCCAGCACCCGGTTTGAAAAACTGTTTTTT; CDR3aa: CASTRFEKLFF; d_gene: .; abundance: few; j_gene: TRBJ1-4; v_gene: TRBV12-3/TRBV12-4
CDR3nt: TGTGCCAGCAGCTTGGCCGGTAGAGATACGCAGTATTTT; CDR3aa: CASSLAGRDTQYF; d_gene: .; abundance: many; j_gene: TRBJ2-3; v_gene: TRBV5-5
CDR3nt: TGTGCCAGCAGCCCACGGGTTGGTATTTCACCCCTCCACTTT; CDR3aa: CASSPRVGISPLHF; d_gene: .; abundance: few; j_gene: TRBJ1-6; v_gene: TRBV27
CDR3nt: TGCGCCAGCAGCCCGGGACCTGGAAACACCATATATTTT; CDR3aa: CASSPGPGNTIYF; d_gene: .; abundance: few; j_gene: TRBJ1-3; v_gene: TRBV5-1
CDR3nt: TGCGCCAGCAGCCTCCCAGCGGGGGGGGGAAACAATGAGCAGTTCTTC; CDR3aa: CASSLPAGGGNNEQFF; d_gene: TRBD2; abundance: many; j_gene: TRBJ2-1; v_gene: TRBV4-1
CDR3nt: TGCAGTGCTAGAGATCGTGAAACTGAAGCTTTCTTT; CDR3aa: CSARDRETEAFF; d_gene: .; abundance: many; j_gene: TRBJ1-1; v_gene: TRBV20-1
CDR3nt: TGTGCCAGCAGCTTGTTTAGTCTAGCGGCCGTCGCAGATACGCAGTATTTT; CDR3aa: CASSLFSLAAVADTQYF; d_gene: TRBD2; abundance: many; j_gene: TRBJ2-3; v_gene: TRBV5-4
CDR3nt: TGTGCCAGCAGTTTCGACAGGGTGTTTGACACCGGGGAGCTGTTTTTT; CDR3aa: CASSFDRVFDTGELFF; d_gene: TRBD1; abundance: many; j_gene: TRBJ2-2; v_gene: TRBV2
CDR3nt: TGCGCCAGCAGCTTGGTCGGGGCGGGCAATGAGCAGTTCTTC; CDR3aa: CASSLVGAGNEQFF; d_gene: .; abundance: .; j_gene: TRBJ2-1; v_gene: TRBV5-1
CDR3nt: TGTGCCAGCAGTTACGGGACAGGGGGATACGAGCAGTACTTC; CDR3aa: CASSYGTGGYEQYF; d_gene: TRBD1; abundance: many; j_gene: TRBJ2-7; v_gene: TRBV6-2/TRBV6-3
CDR3nt: TGCGCCAGCAGCTTCCAGGACAGATCCTACGAGCAGTACTTC; CDR3aa: CASSFQDRSYEQYF; d_gene: .; abundance: few; j_gene: TRBJ2-7; v_gene: TRBV5-1
CDR3nt: TGTGCCAGCATCCCCAAGCGTGGGATCTATGACTACACCTTC; CDR3aa: CASIPKRGIYDYTF; d_gene: .; abundance: few; j_gene: TRBJ1-2; v_gene: TRBV6-1
CDR3nt: TGCGCCAGCAGCTCAAGGACAGGGTCCTACGAGCAGTACTTC; CDR3aa: CASSSRTGSYEQYF; d_gene: TRBD1; abundance: many; j_gene: TRBJ2-7; v_gene: TRBV5-1
CDR3nt: TGTGCCAGCAGTTCGCAGGGGGGATTCTACGAGCAGTACTTC; CDR3aa: CASSSQGGFYEQYF; d_gene: .; abundance: .; j_gene: TRBJ2-7; v_gene: TRBV7-6
CDR3nt: TGTGCCAGCTCACCAGACAGGGGCGATCAGCCCCAGCATTTT; CDR3aa: CASSPDRGDQPQHF; d_gene: TRBD1; abundance: many; j_gene: TRBJ1-5; v_gene: TRBV18
CDR3nt: TGCAGCGTCGGACAGGGGTCCGTTGAAGCTTTCTTT; CDR3aa: CSVGQGSVEAFF; d_gene: TRBD1; abundance: .; j_gene: TRBJ1-1; v_gene: TRBV29-1
CDR3nt: TGTGCCAGTAGTCCCACACGGCTTCTATCCTACAATGAGCAGTTCTTC; CDR3aa: CASSPTRLLSYNEQFF; d_gene: .; abundance: few; j_gene: TRBJ2-1; v_gene: TRBV19
CDR3nt: TGTGCCAGCAGGGGGACCGGGGCCCTTCAGTACTTC; CDR3aa: CASRGTGALQYF; d_gene: .; abundance: many; j_gene: TRBJ2-4; v_gene: TRBV11-1
CDR3nt: TGTGCCAGCAGGAGCGGGGACGGGGGCTACACCTTC; CDR3aa: CASRSGDGGYTF; d_gene: .; abundance: .; j_gene: TRBJ1-2; v_gene: TRBV12-3/TRBV12-4
CDR3nt: TGTGCCAGCAGCCAAGACCGCCTAGCGGGGGCTTCCGACGAGCAGTACTTC; CDR3aa: CASSQDRLAGASDEQYF; d_gene: TRBD2; abundance: few; j_gene: TRBJ2-7; v_gene: TRBV3-1
CDR3nt: TGTGCCAGCAGGGGCGAGGACTATGGCTACACCTTC; CDR3aa: CASRGEDYGYTF; d_gene: .; abundance: many; j_gene: TRBJ1-2; v_gene: TRBV13
CDR3nt: TGTGCCAGCATCTACCGGGACGAGGGAGGCTACACCTTC; CDR3aa: CASIYRDEGGYTF; d_gene: .; abundance: few; j_gene: TRBJ1-2; v_gene: TRBV6-6
CDR3nt: TGTGCCAGCAGCCCCGACAGGGGCTCTACAGGGCAGTACTTC; CDR3aa: CASSPDRGSTGQYF; d_gene: TRBD1; abundance: .; j_gene: TRBJ2-7; v_gene: TRBV11-1
CDR3nt: TGTGCCAGCAGTTCGGACAGGCTTCAGCCCCAGCATTTT; CDR3aa: CASSSDRLQPQHF; d_gene: TRBD1; abundance: many; j_gene: TRBJ1-5; v_gene: TRBV12-3/TRBV12-4
CDR3nt: TGTGCCAGCAGTAACTACGAGCAGTACTTC; CDR3aa: CASSNYEQYF; d_gene: .; abundance: many; j_gene: TRBJ2-7; v_gene: TRBV6-2/TRBV6-3